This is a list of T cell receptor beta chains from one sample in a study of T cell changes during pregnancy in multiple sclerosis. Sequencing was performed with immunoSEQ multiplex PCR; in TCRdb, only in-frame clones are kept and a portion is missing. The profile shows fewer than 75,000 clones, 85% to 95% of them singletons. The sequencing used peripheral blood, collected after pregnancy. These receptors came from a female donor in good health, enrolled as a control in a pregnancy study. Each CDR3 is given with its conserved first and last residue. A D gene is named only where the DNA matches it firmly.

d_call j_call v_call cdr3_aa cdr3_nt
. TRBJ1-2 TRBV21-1 CASSPPGQGDFYGYTF TGTGCCAGCAGTCCCCCTGGACAGGGGGATTTCTATGGCTACACCTTC
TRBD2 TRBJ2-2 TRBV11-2 CASSLGLAGGNTGELFF TGTGCCAGCAGCTTAGGGCTAGCGGGAGGGAACACCGGGGAGCTGTTTTTT
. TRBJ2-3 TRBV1 CTSSQFQRGDTAHSTDTQYF TGCACCAGCAGCCAGTTCCAGCGGGGGGACACAGCCCATAGCACAGATACGCAGTATTTT
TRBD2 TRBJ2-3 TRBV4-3 CASSQASGGYTDTQYF TGCGCCAGCAGCCAAGCAAGCGGGGGGTACACAGATACGCAGTATTTT
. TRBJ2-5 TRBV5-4 CASSYRTAQETQYF TGTGCCAGCAGTTATCGGACAGCCCAGGAGACCCAGTACTTC
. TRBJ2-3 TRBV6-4 CASSAGSGSTDTQYF TGTGCCAGCAGTGCAGGGAGCGGGAGCACAGATACGCAGTATTTT
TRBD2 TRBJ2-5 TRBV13 CASSSRTSGRRSAETQYF TGTGCCAGCAGCTCTAGGACTAGCGGGAGGAGGTCTGCAGAGACCCAGTACTTC
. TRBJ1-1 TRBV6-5 CASSYGAWNTEAFF TGTGCCAGCAGTTACGGGGCCTGGAACACTGAAGCTTTCTTT
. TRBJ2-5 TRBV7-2 CASSLVLETQYF TGTGCCAGCAGCTTAGTATTGGAGACCCAGTACTTC
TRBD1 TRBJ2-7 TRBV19 CASSSRTGYEQYF TGTGCCAGTAGTTCTCGGACAGGGTACGAGCAGTACTTC
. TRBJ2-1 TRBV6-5 CASSYSQSLRNNEQFF TGTGCCAGCAGTTACTCACAGAGCCTAAGAAACAATGAGCAGTTCTTC